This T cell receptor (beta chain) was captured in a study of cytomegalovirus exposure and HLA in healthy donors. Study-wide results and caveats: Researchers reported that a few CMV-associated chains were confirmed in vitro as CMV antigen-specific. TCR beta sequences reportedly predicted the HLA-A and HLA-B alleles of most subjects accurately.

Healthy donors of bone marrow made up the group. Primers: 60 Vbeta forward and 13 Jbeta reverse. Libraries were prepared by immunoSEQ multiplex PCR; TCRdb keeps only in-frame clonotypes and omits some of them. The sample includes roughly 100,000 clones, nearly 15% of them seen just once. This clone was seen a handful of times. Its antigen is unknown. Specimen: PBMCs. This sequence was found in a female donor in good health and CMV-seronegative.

DNA of the CDR3: TGTGCCAGCAGCGTACTTGCGGGAAACACCATATATTTT. This encodes CASSVLAGNTIYF. The chain has TRBV9 and TRBJ1-3, with unresolved D. This CDR3 comprises 13 residues. Deletions cut 1 base from V and 4 bases from J, with 6 bases between. In germline, CDR1 is SGDLS, CDR2 YYNGEE.